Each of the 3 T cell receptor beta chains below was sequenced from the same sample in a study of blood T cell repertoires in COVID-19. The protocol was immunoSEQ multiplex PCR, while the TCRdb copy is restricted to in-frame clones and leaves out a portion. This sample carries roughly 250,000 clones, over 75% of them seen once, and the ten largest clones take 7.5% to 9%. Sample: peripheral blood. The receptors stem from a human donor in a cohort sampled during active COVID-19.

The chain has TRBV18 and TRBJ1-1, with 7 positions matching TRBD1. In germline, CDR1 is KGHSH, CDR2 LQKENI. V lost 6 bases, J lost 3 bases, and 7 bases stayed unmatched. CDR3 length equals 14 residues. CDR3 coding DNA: TGTGCCAGCTCCCGGGACAGTGGGGACACTGAAGCTTTCTTT. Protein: CASSRDSGDTEAFF.

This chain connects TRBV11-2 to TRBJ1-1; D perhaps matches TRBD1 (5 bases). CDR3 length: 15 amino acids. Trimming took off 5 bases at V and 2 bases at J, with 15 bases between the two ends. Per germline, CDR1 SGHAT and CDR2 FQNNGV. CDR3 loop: CASSLRQFLNTEAFF. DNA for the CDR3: TGTGCCAGCAGCCTACGACAGTTCCTTAACACTGAAGCTTTCTTT.

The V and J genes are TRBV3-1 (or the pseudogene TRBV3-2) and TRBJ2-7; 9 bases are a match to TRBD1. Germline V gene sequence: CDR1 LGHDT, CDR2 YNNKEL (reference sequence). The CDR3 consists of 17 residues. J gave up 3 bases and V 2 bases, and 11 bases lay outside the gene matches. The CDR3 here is CASSQPPRQGVYYEQYF. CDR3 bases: TGTGCCAGCAGCCAACCCCCGCGACAGGGGGTATACTACGAGCAGTACTTC.